The source of this T cell receptor beta chain is a study of cytomegalovirus exposure and HLA in healthy donors. Vbeta (60) and Jbeta (13) primers were used in the PCR. Generated by immunoSEQ multiplex PCR, the TCRdb table keeps only in-frame clones and is missing some. Counted here are some 200,000 clones, around 83% occurring once; the ten biggest clones make up less than 2%. To note about this clone: Antigen unknown. This sample includes further DNA sequences coding for the same CDR3.

Germline V gene data show CDR1 as SGHDT and CDR2 as YYEEEE. The length of the CDR3 is 14 residues. The V gene lost 4 bases and the J gene lost 4 bases, with 14 bases spanning the gap. Study findings and constraints: A later analysis linked a missense DCLRE1C variant to TCR beta V- and J-gene trimming. In a later analysis, CMV-associated beta chains were mostly HLA-associated, it appeared.

The sequencing sample was made of PBMCs. The rearrangement joins TRBV5-6 to TRBJ1-1; tentatively, D is TRBD1 (5 bases). The TCR was taken from a woman under 30 in good health and CMV-seronegative. The CDR3 loop is CASSILGRGTEAFF. The CDR3 nucleotides read TGTGCCAGCAGCATCCTAGGGAGGGGCACTGAAGCTTTCTTT.